This paragraph covers one T cell receptor beta chain sequence. This record belongs to a study of monozygotic twins with inflammatory bowel disease. TCRdb re-called the 5' RACE reads; one entry per CDR3 protein, DNA not given. In total, the table holds about 99,000 distinct CDR3 sequences. From germline, CDR1 is LGHNA and CDR2 YSLEER. There are 15 residues in the CDR3. This TCR came from a human donor with ulcerative colitis or Crohn's disease, or a healthy co-twin of an affected twin (not recorded which). The chain has TRBV4-3 and TRBJ1-1. The sequencing sample was made of blood. CDR3 in amino acids: CASSQDESLNTEAFF.